The T cell receptor beta chain described here comes from a study of human T cells and chemical hapten exposure. Study-level background: The use of 2% DPC on 2 cm by 2 cm of upper inner arm skin constituted sensitization.

Time point in this sample: pre-sensitization, week 0. Treatment meaning: therapeutic diphenylcyclopropenone sensitization with weekly scalp DPC. TCRdb re-derived calls from the RACE reads in MiXCR, one entry per CDR3 protein. This table has more than 55,000 distinct CDR3 sequences, roughly 12% appearing once. This specimen was whole blood, taken in connection with sensitization to the hapten diphenylcyclopropenone (DPC). The sequence was collected from a woman aged 40 to 55 with alopecia areata. Some clones in this sample may be carry-over from other donors' samples.

CDR3 nucleotides: TGCAGTGCTAGAGGCGGCGGAGGGGTCCACGAGCAGTACTTC. Protein: CSARGGGGVHEQYF. The chain has TRBV20-1 and TRBJ2-7, with D perhaps matching TRBD2 (6 bases). The ends were cut back, 1 base at V and 5 bases at J, with 15 bases in the middle. The germline V gene has CDR1 DFQATT and CDR2 SNEGSKA (reference sequence). This CDR3 is built from 14 residues.